This entry features one T cell receptor beta chain sequence. This specimen comes from a study of control samples from healthy donors and cancer patients. V dropped 5 bases and J dropped 7; count of bases not matched to a gene: 17. Germline values: CDR1 SGHTA, CDR2 FQGNSA. This CDR3 spans 17 amino acids. Sequencing was performed with immunoSEQ multiplex PCR; in TCRdb, only in-frame clones are kept and a portion is missing. The data contain 50,000 to 65,000 clones, about nine tenths of them singletons. The specimen sequenced was PBMCs. The rearrangement joins TRBV7-2 to TRBJ1-2, with TRBD1 matching 9 bases. This clonotype originated in a woman in her forties or fifties with colorectal cancer. DNA for the CDR3: TGTGCCAGCAGCCCTAGGGGACAGGGAGGTTCACGTGCTGGCTACACCTTC. Translating gives CASSPRGQGGSRAGYTF.